This T cell receptor beta chain was obtained from a study of blood T cells in healthy people across ages. Study overall: About one barcoded beta molecule per two T cells was the capture yield of template switching. Broader study findings: Donor CMV infection status was unknown, possibly confounding age-related changes in expanded clonotypes.

A second about 6 to 11 cycle PCR used barcoded and J-beta primers. One entry per CDR3 protein, called by TCRdb with MiXCR from the 5' RACE reads. The table has about 640,000 distinct CDR3 sequences, approximately 40% seen once. On this clonotype itself: The target antigen is unknown.

Each donor was a healthy Caucasian individual from Russia, aged about 6 to 95. Whenever a sample was processed, at least 7 million PBMCs were isolated. The receptor's source is an older man in good health. Sequenced sample: blood.

This CDR3 reads CASSLVAAPTQETQYF. CDR3 bases: TGTGCCAGCAGCTTAGTGGCAGCTCCCACCCAAGAGACCCAGTACTTC. The chain is built from TRBV7-2 and TRBJ2-5; D is ambiguous. Trimming took 1 base from V and 1 from J, leaving 13 bases between them. CDR3 length: 16 residues. CDR1 is SGHTA and CDR2 is FQGNSA in the germline V gene.